This T cell receptor beta chain was sequenced for a study of T-cell reconstitution after alpha-beta-depleted transplantation in children. Overall study results and limits: T-cell counts and diversity were attributed mostly to newly produced T cells one year after transplant. Certain patients had high TCRbeta diversity at day 60, and it came from recipient T cells and thymic progenitors that survived. Expanded clones from the graft, numbering several hundred, reportedly supplied alpha-beta T cells about two months after transplant.

This clonotype was seen repeatedly, ten times or more. The antigen is not known. TCRbeta library preparation incorporated unique molecular identifiers. Each CDR3 protein is one row after TCRdb ran MiXCR on the PCR reads. The sample shows around 300,000 distinct CDR3 sequences, 7.5% to 9% of them seen only once. This sequence was found in a female patient aged 2-10 years who had a stem cell transplant for Fanconi anemia, so the T cells may come from the graft donor. Here the sequenced sample was peripheral blood, taken 360 days after TCRalphabeta/CD19-depleted stem cell transplant.

The CDR3 sequence: CASSFLAGVPYNEQFF. CDR3 sequence (DNA): TGCGCCAGCAGTTTTCTAGCGGGAGTTCCTTACAATGAGCAGTTCTTC. V usage is TRBV5-1 and J usage is TRBJ2-1, with 10 bases aligning to TRBD2. From germline, CDR1 is SGHRS and CDR2 YFSETQ. V lost 5 bases and J lost 4; bases outside the gene matches: 9. CDR3 length equals 16 residues.